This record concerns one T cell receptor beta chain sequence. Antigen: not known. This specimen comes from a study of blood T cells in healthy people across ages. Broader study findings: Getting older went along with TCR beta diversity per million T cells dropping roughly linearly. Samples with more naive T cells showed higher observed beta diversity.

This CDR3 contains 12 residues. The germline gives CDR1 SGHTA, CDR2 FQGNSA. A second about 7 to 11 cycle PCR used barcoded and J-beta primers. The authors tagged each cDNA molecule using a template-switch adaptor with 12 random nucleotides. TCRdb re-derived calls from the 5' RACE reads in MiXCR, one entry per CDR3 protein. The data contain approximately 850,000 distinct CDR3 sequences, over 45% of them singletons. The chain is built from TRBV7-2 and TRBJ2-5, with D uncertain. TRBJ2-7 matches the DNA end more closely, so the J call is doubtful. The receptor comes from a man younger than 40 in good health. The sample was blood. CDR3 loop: CASSWELREQYF. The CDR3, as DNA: TGTGCCAGCAGCTGGGAATTGCGCGAGCAGTACTTC.